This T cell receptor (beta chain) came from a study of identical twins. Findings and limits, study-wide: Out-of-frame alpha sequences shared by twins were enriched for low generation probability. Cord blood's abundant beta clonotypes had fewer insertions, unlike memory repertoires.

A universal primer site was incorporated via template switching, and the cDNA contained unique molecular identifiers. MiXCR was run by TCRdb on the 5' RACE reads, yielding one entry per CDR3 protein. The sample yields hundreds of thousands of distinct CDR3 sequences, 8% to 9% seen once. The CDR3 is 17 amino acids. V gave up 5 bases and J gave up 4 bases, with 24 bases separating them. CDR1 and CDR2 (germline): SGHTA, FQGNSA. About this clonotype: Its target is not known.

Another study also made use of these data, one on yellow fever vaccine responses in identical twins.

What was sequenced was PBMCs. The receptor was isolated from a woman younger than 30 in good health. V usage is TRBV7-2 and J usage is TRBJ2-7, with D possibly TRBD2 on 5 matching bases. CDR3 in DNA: TGTGCCAGCAGCCTTGAGGGCTCGGTGGGAGAAAGATACGAGCAGTACTTC. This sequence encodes CASSLEGSVGERYEQYF.